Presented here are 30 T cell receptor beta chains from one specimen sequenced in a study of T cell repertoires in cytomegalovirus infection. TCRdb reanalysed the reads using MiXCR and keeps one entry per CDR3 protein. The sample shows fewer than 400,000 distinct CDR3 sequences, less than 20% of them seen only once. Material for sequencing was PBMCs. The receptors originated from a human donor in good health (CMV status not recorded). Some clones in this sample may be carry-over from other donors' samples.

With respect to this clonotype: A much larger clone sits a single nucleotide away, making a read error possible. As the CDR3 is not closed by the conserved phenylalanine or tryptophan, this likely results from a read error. This CDR3 is CANLLGAEAFV. In nucleotides, the CDR3 is TGTGCCAACCTGCTGGGGGCTGAAGCTTTCGTT. This chain connects TRBV12-3 or TRBV12-4 to TRBJ1-1; possible D gene TRBD1, 5 bases. V was pared by 10 bases and J by 6 bases, with 12 bases between. This CDR3 contains 11 residues.

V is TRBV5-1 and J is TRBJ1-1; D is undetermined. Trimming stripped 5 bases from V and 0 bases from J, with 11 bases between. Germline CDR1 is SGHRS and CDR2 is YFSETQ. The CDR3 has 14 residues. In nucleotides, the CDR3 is TGCGCCAGCAGTTCCATGCGGCTGAACACTGAAGCTTTCTTT. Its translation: CASSSMRLNTEAFF.

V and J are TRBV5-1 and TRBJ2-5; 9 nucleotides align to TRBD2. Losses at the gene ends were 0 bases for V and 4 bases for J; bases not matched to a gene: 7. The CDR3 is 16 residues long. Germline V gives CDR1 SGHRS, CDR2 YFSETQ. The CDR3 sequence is CASSLALAGEAETQYF. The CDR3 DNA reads TGCGCCAGCAGCTTGGCTTTAGCGGGAGAGGCAGAGACCCAGTACTTC.

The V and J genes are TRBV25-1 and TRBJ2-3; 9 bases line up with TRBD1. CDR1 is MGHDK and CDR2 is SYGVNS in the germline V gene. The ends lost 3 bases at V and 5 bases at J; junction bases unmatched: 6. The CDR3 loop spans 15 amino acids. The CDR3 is CASSDAGTGKDTQYF. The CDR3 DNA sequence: TGTGCCAGCAGTGATGCCGGGACAGGGAAAGATACGCAGTATTTT. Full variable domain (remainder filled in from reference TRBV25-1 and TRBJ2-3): EADIYQTPRYLVIGTGKKITLECSQTMGHDKMYWYQQDPGMELHLIHYSYGVNSTEKGDLSSESTVSRIRTEHFPLTLESARPSHTSQYLCASSDAGTGKDTQYFGPGTRLTVL.

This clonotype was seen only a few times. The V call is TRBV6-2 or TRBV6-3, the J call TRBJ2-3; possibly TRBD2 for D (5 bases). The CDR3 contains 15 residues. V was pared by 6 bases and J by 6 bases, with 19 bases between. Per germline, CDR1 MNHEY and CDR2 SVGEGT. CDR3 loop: CASRPRARGGDTQYF. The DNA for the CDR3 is TGTGCCAGCAGACCGAGAGCCCGAGGCGGGGATACGCAGTATTTT.

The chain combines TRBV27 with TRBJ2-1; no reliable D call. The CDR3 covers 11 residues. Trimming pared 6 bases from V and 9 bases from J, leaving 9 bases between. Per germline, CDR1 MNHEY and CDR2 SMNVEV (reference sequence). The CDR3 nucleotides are TGTGCCAGCAGGGCCTTCGGTGAGCAGTTCTTC. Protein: CASRAFGEQFF.

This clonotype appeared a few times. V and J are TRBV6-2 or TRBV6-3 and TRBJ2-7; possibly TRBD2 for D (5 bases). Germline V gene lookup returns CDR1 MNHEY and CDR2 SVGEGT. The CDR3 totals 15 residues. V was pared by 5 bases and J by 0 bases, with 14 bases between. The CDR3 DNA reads TGTGCCAGCAGTAAAGGAGGAGCCGTCTCCTACGAGCAGTACTTC. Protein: CASSKGGAVSYEQYF.

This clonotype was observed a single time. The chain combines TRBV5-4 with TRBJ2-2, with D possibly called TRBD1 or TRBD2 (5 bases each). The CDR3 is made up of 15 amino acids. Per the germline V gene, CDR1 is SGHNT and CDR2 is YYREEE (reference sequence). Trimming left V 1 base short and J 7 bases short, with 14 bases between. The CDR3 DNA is TGTGCCAGCAGCTTGATTGGGGGTACCATCGGGGAGCTGTTTTTT. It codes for CASSLIGGTIGELFF.

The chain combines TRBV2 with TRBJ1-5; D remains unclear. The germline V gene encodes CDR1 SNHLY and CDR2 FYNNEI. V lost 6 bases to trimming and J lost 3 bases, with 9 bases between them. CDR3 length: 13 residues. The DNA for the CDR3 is TGTGCCAGCAGAGGACTCTTCAATCAGCCCCAGCATTTT. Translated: CASRGLFNQPQHF.

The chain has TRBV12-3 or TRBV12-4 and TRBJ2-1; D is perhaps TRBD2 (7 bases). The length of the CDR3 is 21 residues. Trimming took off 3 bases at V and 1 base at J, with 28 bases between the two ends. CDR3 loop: CASSFFEGGVWRERSYNEQFF. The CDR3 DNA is TGTGCCAGCAGTTTTTTCGAGGGGGGGGTTTGGCGGGAACGGTCCTACAATGAGCAGTTCTTC.

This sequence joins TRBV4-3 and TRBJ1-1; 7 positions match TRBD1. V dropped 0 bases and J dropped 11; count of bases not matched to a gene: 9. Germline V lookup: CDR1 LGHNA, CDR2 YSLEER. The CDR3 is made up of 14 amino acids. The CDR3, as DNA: TGCGCCAGCAGCCAAGATCTTAGGGACAGCATGGCTTTCTTT. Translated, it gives CASSQDLRDSMAFF.

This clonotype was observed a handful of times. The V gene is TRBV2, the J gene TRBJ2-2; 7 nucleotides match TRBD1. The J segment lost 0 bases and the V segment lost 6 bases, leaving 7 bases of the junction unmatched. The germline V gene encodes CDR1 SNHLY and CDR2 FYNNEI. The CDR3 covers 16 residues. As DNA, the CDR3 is TGTGCCAGCAGCGGGGACAGCAAAACGAACACCGGGGAGCTGTTTTTT. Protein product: CASSGDSKTNTGELFF.

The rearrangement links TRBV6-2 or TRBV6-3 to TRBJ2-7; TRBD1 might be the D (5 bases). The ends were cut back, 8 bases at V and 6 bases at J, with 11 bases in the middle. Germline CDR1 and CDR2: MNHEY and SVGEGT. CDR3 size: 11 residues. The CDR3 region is CASAAGAEQYF. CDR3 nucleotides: TGTGCCAGCGCCGCTGGGGCCGAGCAGTACTTC.

CDR3 protein: CASSYQGTRKKREPQHF. The CDR3 DNA follows: TGTGCCAGCAGTTACCAGGGGACCCGAAAAAAGCGGGAGCCCCAGCATTTT. The chain employs TRBV6-2 or TRBV6-3 and TRBJ1-5; tentative D call: TRBD1 (6 bases). Trimming took 2 bases from V and 8 from J, leaving 22 bases between them. CDR3 length equals 17 residues. The V gene's germline CDR1 is MNHEY and CDR2 SVGEGT.

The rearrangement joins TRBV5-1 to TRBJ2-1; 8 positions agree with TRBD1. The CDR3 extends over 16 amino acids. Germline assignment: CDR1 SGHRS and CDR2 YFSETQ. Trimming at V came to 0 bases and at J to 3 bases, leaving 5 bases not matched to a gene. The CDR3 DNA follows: TGCGCCAGCAGCTTGGAGGACAGGGCGGTCTACAATGAGCAGTTCTTC. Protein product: CASSLEDRAVYNEQFF.

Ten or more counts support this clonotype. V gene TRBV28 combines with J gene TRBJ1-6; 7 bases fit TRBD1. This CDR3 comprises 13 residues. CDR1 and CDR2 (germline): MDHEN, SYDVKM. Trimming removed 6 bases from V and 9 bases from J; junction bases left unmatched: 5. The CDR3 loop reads CASRGTVISPLHF. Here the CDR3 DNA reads TGTGCCAGCAGAGGGACAGTCATTTCACCCCTCCACTTT. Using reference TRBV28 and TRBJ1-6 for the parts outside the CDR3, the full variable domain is DVKVTQSSRYLVKRTGEKVFLECVQDMDHENMFWYRQDPGLGLRLIYFSYDVKMKEKGDIPEGYSVSREKKERFSLILESASTNQTSMYLCASRGTVISPLHFGNGTRLTVT.

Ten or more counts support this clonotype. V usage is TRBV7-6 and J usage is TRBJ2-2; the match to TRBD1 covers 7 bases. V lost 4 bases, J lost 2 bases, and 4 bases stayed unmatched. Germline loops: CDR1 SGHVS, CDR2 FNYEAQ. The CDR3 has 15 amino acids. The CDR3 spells CASSYPGGNTGELFF. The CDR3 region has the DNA TGTGCCAGCAGCTATCCAGGGGGAAACACCGGGGAGCTGTTTTTT. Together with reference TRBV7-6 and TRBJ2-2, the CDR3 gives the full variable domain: GAGVSQSPRYKVTKRGQDVALRCDPISGHVSLYWYRQALGQGPEFLTYFNYEAQQDKSGLPNDRFSAERPEGSISTLTIQRTEQRDSAMYRCASSYPGGNTGELFFGEGSRLTVL.

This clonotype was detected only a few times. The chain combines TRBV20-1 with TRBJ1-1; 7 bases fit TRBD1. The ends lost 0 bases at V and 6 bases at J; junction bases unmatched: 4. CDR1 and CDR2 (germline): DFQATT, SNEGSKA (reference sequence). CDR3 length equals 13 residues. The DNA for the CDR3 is TGCAGTGCTAGAGAGTACAGGGGTTCTGAAGCTTTCTTT. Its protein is CSAREYRGSEAFF.

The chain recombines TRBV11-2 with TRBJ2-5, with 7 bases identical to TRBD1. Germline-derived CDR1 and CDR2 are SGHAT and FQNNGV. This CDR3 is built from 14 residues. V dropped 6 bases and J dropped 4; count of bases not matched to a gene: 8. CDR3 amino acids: CASRQQGTGETQYF. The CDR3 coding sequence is TGTGCCAGCAGACAACAGGGGACGGGAGAGACCCAGTACTTC.

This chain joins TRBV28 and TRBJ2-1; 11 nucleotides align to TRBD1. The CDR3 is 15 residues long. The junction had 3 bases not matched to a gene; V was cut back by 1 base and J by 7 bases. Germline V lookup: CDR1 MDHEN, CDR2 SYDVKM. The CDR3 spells CASSLSGDRGNEQFF. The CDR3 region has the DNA TGTGCCAGCAGTTTATCTGGGGACAGGGGGAATGAGCAGTTCTTC.

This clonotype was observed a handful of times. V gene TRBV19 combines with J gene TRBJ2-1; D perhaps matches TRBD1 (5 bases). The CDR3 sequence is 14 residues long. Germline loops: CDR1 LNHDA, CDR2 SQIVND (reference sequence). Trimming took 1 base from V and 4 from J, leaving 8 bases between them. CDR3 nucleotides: TGTGCCAGTAGTATAGCAGGGCAATACAATGAGCAGTTCTTC. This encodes CASSIAGQYNEQFF.

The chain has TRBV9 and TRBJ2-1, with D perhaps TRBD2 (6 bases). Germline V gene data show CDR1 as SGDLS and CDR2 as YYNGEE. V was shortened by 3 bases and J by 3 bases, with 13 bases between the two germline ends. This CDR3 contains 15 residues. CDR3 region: CASSAGSGVYNEQFF. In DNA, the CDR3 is TGTGCCAGCAGCGCCGGTAGCGGTGTCTACAATGAGCAGTTCTTC.

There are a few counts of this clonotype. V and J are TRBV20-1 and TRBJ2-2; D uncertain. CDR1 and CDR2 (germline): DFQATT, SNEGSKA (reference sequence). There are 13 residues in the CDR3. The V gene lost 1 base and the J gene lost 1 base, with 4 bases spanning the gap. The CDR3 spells CSARVGNTGELFF. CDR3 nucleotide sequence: TGCAGTGCTAGAGTTGGGAACACCGGGGAGCTGTTTTTT.

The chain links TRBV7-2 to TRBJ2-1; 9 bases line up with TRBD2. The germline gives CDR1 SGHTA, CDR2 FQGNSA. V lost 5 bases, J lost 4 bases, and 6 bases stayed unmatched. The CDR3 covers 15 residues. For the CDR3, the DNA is TGTGCCAGCAGCCGCCGCGGGGGGGATTACAATGAGCAGTTCTTC. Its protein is CASSRRGGDYNEQFF.

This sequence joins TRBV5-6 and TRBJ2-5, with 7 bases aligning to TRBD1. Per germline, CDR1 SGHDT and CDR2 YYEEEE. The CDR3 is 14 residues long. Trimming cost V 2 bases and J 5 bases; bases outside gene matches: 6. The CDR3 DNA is TGTGCCAGCAGCTTCCTACAGGGGTCCGAGACCCAGTACTTC. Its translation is CASSFLQGSETQYF.

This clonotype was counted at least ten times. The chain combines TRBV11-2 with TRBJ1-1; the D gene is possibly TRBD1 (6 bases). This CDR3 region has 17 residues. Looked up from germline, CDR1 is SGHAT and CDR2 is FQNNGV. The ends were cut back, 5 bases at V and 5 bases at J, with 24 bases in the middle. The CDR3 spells CASSPVTGQGRRTEAFF. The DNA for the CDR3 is TGTGCCAGCAGCCCCGTGACGGGCCAGGGGAGGAGGACTGAAGCTTTCTTT.

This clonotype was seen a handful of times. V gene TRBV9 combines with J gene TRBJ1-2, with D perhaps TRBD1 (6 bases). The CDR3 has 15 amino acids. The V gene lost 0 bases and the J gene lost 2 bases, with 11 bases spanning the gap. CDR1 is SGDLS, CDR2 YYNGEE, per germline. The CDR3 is CASSVGSRGNYGYTF. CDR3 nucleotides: TGTGCCAGCAGCGTAGGTTCCAGGGGAAACTATGGCTACACCTTC.

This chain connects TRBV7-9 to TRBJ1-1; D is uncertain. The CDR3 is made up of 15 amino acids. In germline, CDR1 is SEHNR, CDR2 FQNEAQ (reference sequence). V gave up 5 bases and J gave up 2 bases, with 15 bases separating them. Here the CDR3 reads CASSHDGRDNTEAFF. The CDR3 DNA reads TGTGCCAGCAGCCACGACGGCCGAGACAACACTGAAGCTTTCTTT.

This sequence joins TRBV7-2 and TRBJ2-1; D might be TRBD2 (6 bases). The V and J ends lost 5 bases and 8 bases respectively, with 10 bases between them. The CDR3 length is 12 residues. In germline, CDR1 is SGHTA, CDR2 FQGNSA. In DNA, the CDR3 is TGTGCCAGCAGCCCACAGCGGGATGAGCAGTTCTTC. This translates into CASSPQRDEQFF.

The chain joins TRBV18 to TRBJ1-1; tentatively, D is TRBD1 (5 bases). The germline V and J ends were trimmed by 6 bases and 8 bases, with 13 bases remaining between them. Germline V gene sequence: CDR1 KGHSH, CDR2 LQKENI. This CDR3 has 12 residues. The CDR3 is CASSPDSREAFF. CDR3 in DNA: TGTGCCAGCTCCCCCGACAGTAGAGAAGCTTTCTTT.